The 4 T cell receptor beta chains below come from one sample, sequenced in a study of T cells in Graves' hyperthyroidism and ophthalmopathy. RNA transcripts served as the template for amplifying TCR beta CDR3 regions. HTBI primers were used for first-round RT-PCR of the TCR CDR3. TCRdb processed the multiplex PCR reads anew with MiXCR; each CDR3 protein has one entry. The sample has more than 550,000 distinct CDR3 sequences, 45% seen once; the top ten hold more than 7%. Sample: peripheral blood or thyroid tissue (not recorded which). All receptors come from an adult man with Graves' disease, either hyperthyroidism or ophthalmopathy (not recorded which).

This chain joins TRBV2 and TRBJ1-2, with TRBD1 identical over 7 bases. Germline loops: CDR1 SNHLY, CDR2 FYNNEI. The J segment lost 6 bases and the V segment lost 3 bases, leaving 7 bases of the junction unmatched. The CDR3 totals 14 residues. The CDR3 DNA reads TGTGCCAGCAGTGACAGGGGGACTCGCCATGGCTACACCTTC. Translated: CASSDRGTRHGYTF.

This rearrangement joins TRBV29-1 to TRBJ1-5; 9 bases fit TRBD1. This CDR3 spans 16 amino acids. J lost 4 bases, V lost 5 bases, and 12 bases had no gene match. CDR1 SQVTM and CDR2 ANQGSEA come from the germline V gene. The CDR3 DNA sequence: TGCAGCGTTACGATCCCGGGACAGGGTGGTAATCAGCCCCAGCATTTT. It is translated as CSVTIPGQGGNQPQHF. The full variable domain, its missing parts supplied by reference TRBV29-1 and TRBJ1-5, is SAVISQKPSRDICQRGTSLTIQCQVDSQVTMMFWYRQQPGQSLTLIATANQGSEATYESGFVIDKFPISRPNLTFSTLTVSNMSPEDSSIYLCSVTIPGQGGNQPQHFGDGTRLSIL.

This rearrangement joins TRBV7-3 to TRBJ2-6; D unclear. The CDR3 has 15 residues. V lost 6 bases, J lost 2 bases, and 11 bases lay in between. Germline V gene lookup returns CDR1 SGHTA and CDR2 FQGTGA. CDR3 nucleotide sequence: TGTGCCAGCAGTCCTGGTAACGCTGGGGCCAACGTCCTGACTTTC. Translation gives CASSPGNAGANVLTF.

The J gene is TRBJ2-7, the V gene TRBV7-6; 7 bases are shared with TRBD1. The end of the DNA fits TRBJ2-5 better, so the J call may be wrong. The CDR3 spans 16 residues. Germline lookup yields CDR1 SGHVS and CDR2 FNYEAQ. CDR3 nucleotide sequence: TGTGCCAGCAGCTTAGGGCAGGGGGAAAATAAAGAGACCCAGTACTTC. This gives the protein CASSLGQGENKETQYF.